This is a list of T cell receptor beta chains from one sample in a study of T-cell memory formation after mild COVID-19. Each CDR3 protein gets one entry after TCRdb re-called the 5' RACE reads with MiXCR. The sample contains more than 450,000 distinct CDR3 sequences, over 15% of which appear only once. The sequenced sample consisted of PBMCs or a T cell subset sorted from them (not recorded which). These receptors were collected from an adult woman who had mild COVID-19 (a few samples of this study predate the infection). Cell type and time point are not known. The CDR3 runs from the conserved cysteine through the conserved F or W. D genes are given only for firm matches. Clone size is stated in some rows and not others, as once, few, many or a class when expanded.

V: TRBV15; J: TRBJ1-6; D: TRBD1; length: 13; size: few; CDR3: CATREGANSPLHF; DNA: TGTGCCACCAGGGAGGGGGCAAATTCACCCCTCCACTTT
V: TRBV7-3; J: TRBJ1-1; D: .; length: 14; size: few; CDR3: CASSSSGANTEAFF; DNA: TGTGCCAGCAGCTCAAGTGGGGCCAACACTGAAGCTTTCTTT
V: TRBV20-1; J: TRBJ2-2; D: .; length: 13; size: few; CDR3: CSASRDRAGELFF; DNA: TGCAGTGCTAGCAGAGATCGGGCCGGGGAGCTGTTTTTT
V: TRBV20-1; J: TRBJ2-3; D: TRBD2; length: 16; size: many; CDR3: CSATHYPSGGTDTQYF; DNA: TGCAGTGCTACCCATTACCCTAGCGGGGGCACAGATACGCAGTATTTT
V: TRBV4-2; J: TRBJ2-5; D: TRBD2; length: 16; size: .; CDR3: CASSQDRGGAGETQYF; DNA: TGTGCCAGCAGCCAAGATCGCGGGGGGGCCGGAGAGACCCAGTACTTC
V: TRBV7-9; J: TRBJ2-1; D: .; length: 12; size: many; CDR3: CASSRLDNEQFF; DNA: TGTGCCAGCAGCCGTCTAGACAATGAGCAGTTCTTC
V: TRBV6-5; J: TRBJ2-2; D: .; length: 19; size: .; CDR3: CASSYAPPPGPPNTGELFF; DNA: TGTGCCAGCAGTTACGCCCCCCCCCCGGGGCCTCCGAACACCGGGGAGCTGTTTTTT
V: TRBV12-3/TRBV12-4; J: TRBJ2-7; D: TRBD2; length: 16; size: .; CDR3: CASSLVATSGDGEQYF; DNA: TGTGCCAGCAGTTTAGTTGCAACTAGCGGGGATGGTGAGCAGTACTTC
V: TRBV24-1; J: TRBJ2-2; D: .; length: 16; size: .; CDR3: CATSDFAGTYTGELFF; DNA: TGTGCCACCAGTGATTTTGCGGGGACCTACACCGGGGAGCTGTTTTTT
V: TRBV20-1; J: TRBJ2-6; D: .; length: 14; size: .; CDR3: CSARWGSGANVLTF; DNA: TGCAGTGCTAGGTGGGGATCTGGGGCCAACGTCCTGACTTTC
V: TRBV5-6; J: TRBJ2-7; D: .; length: 12; size: .; CDR3: CASSPGDDEQYF; DNA: TGTGCCAGCAGCCCTGGGGACGACGAGCAGTACTTC
V: TRBV7-2; J: TRBJ2-1; D: TRBD2; length: 15; size: .; CDR3: CASSLVGGSSNEQFF; DNA: TGTGCCAGCAGCTTAGTGGGCGGGAGCTCCAATGAGCAGTTCTTC
V: TRBV9; J: TRBJ2-1; D: TRBD2; length: 14; size: few; CDR3: CASSVDWGGNEQFF; DNA: TGTGCCAGCAGCGTAGACTGGGGGGGCAATGAGCAGTTCTTC
V: TRBV18; J: TRBJ1-1; D: .; length: 15; size: few; CDR3: CASSPFVPMNTEAFF; DNA: TGTGCCAGCTCACCCTTCGTCCCCATGAACACTGAAGCTTTCTTT
V: TRBV5-1; J: TRBJ2-7; D: .; length: 14; size: few; CDR3: CASSLGYFNYEQYF; DNA: TGCGCCAGCAGCTTGGGCTACTTCAACTACGAGCAGTACTTC
V: TRBV4-1; J: TRBJ2-7; D: TRBD2; length: 16; size: .; CDR3: CASSQGWTSGNYEQYF; DNA: TGCGCCAGCAGCCAAGGGTGGACTAGCGGGAACTACGAGCAGTACTTC
V: TRBV6-2/TRBV6-3; J: TRBJ2-3; D: .; length: 14; size: few; CDR3: CASRGGLLTDTQYF; DNA: TGTGCCAGCAGGGGGGGGCTATTAACAGATACGCAGTATTTT
V: TRBV7-2; J: TRBJ1-4; D: TRBD1; length: 14; size: few; CDR3: CASSYQGAREKLFF; DNA: TGTGCCAGCAGCTATCAGGGGGCGAGGGAAAAACTGTTTTTT
V: TRBV5-4; J: TRBJ1-1; D: .; length: 14; size: .; CDR3: CASFASGAITEAFF; DNA: TGTGCCAGCTTCGCGTCTGGGGCGATCACTGAAGCTTTCTTT
V: TRBV5-1; J: TRBJ2-3; D: .; length: 15; size: .; CDR3: CASCVSGTPTDTQYF; DNA: TGCGCCAGCTGCGTTAGCGGAACCCCCACAGATACGCAGTATTTT
V: TRBV11-2; J: TRBJ2-4; D: TRBD1; length: 15; size: .; CDR3: CASSFSGQGLSIQYF; DNA: TGTGCCAGCAGCTTTTCGGGACAGGGGCTCTCAATTCAGTACTTC
V: TRBV11-2; J: TRBJ2-5; D: .; length: 13; size: .; CDR3: CASSSSRRETQYF; DNA: TGTGCCAGCAGCTCGAGCCGCAGGGAGACCCAGTACTTC
V: TRBV20-1; J: TRBJ1-3; D: .; length: 14; size: .; CDR3: CSARGTGPGNTIYF; DNA: TGCAGTGCTAGAGGTACAGGGCCTGGAAACACCATATATTTT
V: TRBV23-1; J: TRBJ1-5; D: .; length: 18; size: few; CDR3: CASSQPIKKARRNQPQHF; DNA: TGCGCCAGCAGTCAGCCCATCAAGAAGGCTCGTCGAAATCAGCCCCAGCATTTT
V: TRBV7-9; J: TRBJ1-2; D: TRBD1; length: 14; size: .; CDR3: CASSRGQGVYGYTF; DNA: TGTGCCAGCAGCCGAGGACAGGGGGTTTATGGCTACACCTTC
V: TRBV20-1; J: TRBJ2-5; D: .; length: 10; size: .; CDR3: CSVIVPPQYF; DNA: TGCAGTGTTATAGTACCTCCCCAGTACTTC
V: TRBV5-6; J: TRBJ2-7; D: TRBD1; length: 16; size: few; CDR3: CASSLRDRGFSYEQYF; DNA: TGTGCCAGCAGCTTGCGGGACAGGGGCTTCTCCTACGAGCAGTACTTC
V: TRBV27; J: TRBJ2-7; D: TRBD1; length: 15; size: few; CDR3: CASSPQGAGFYEQYF; DNA: TGTGCCAGCAGTCCCCAGGGGGCGGGTTTCTACGAGCAGTACTTC
V: TRBV7-2; J: TRBJ2-2; D: .; length: 13; size: .; CDR3: CASRQENTGELFF; DNA: TGTGCCAGCAGGCAGGAGAACACCGGGGAGCTGTTTTTT
V: TRBV20-1; J: TRBJ2-3; D: TRBD2; length: 14; size: few; CDR3: CSARGSSGTDTQYF; DNA: TGCAGTGCTAGAGGGAGTAGCGGGACAGATACGCAGTATTTT
V: TRBV6-2/TRBV6-3; J: TRBJ2-7; D: TRBD2; length: 14; size: .; CDR3: CATSSGSEPEEQYF; DNA: TGTGCCACCTCAAGCGGGAGCGAACCGGAGGAGCAGTACTTC
V: TRBV2; J: TRBJ1-6; D: .; length: 14; size: few; CDR3: CASRRDNYNSPLHF; DNA: TGTGCCAGCAGAAGGGACAACTATAATTCACCCCTCCACTTT
V: TRBV12-3/TRBV12-4; J: TRBJ2-3; D: .; length: 15; size: few; CDR3: CASSLGDFGTDTQYF; DNA: TGTGCCAGCAGTTTGGGGGACTTCGGCACAGATACGCAGTATTTT
V: TRBV7-7; J: TRBJ2-1; D: TRBD2; length: 15; size: few; CDR3: CASSPGTIKNNEQFF; DNA: TGTGCTAGCAGCCCCGGGACTATCAAAAACAATGAGCAGTTCTTC
V: TRBV4-3; J: TRBJ2-3; D: TRBD2; length: 16; size: few; CDR3: CASSQDKLAGADTQYF; DNA: TGCGCCAGCAGCCAAGATAAACTAGCGGGAGCAGATACGCAGTATTTT
V: TRBV14; J: TRBJ1-1; D: .; length: 13; size: few; CDR3: CASSRYRALEAFF; DNA: TGTGCCAGCAGCCGCTACAGGGCCCTGGAAGCTTTCTTT
V: TRBV5-1; J: TRBJ1-2; D: .; length: 15; size: many; CDR3: CASSSEGQLNYGYTF; DNA: TGCGCCAGCAGCTCAGAGGGGCAGCTAAACTATGGCTACACCTTC
V: TRBV4-3; J: TRBJ2-7; D: .; length: 14; size: few; CDR3: CASSQDRDLYEQYF; DNA: TGCGCCAGCAGCCAAGATCGAGACCTCTACGAGCAGTACTTC
V: TRBV20-1; J: TRBJ1-4; D: .; length: 16; size: .; CDR3: CSASVVGAASNEKLFF; DNA: TGCAGTGCTAGTGTGGTGGGGGCAGCCTCTAATGAAAAACTGTTTTTT
V: TRBV7-9; J: TRBJ1-4; D: TRBD1; length: 15; size: few; CDR3: CASSAGTAKNEKLFF; DNA: TGTGCCAGCAGCGCCGGGACAGCAAAAAATGAAAAACTGTTTTTT
V: TRBV7-6; J: TRBJ2-7; D: .; length: 15; size: many; CDR3: CASSGGAAVPYEQYF; DNA: TGTGCCAGCAGCGGTGGCGCAGCCGTACCCTACGAGCAGTACTTC
V: TRBV27; J: TRBJ2-1; D: TRBD1; length: 13; size: .; CDR3: CASIPTGGNEQFF; DNA: TGTGCCAGCATTCCTACAGGGGGCAATGAGCAGTTCTTC
V: TRBV30; J: TRBJ2-3; D: .; length: 13; size: .; CDR3: CAWSVLKADTQYF; DNA: TGTGCCTGGAGTGTGCTTAAGGCAGATACGCAGTATTTT
V: TRBV30; J: TRBJ2-1; D: TRBD1; length: 14; size: .; CDR3: CAWKTGSSYNEQFF; DNA: TGTGCCTGGAAGACAGGGAGCTCCTACAATGAGCAGTTCTTC
V: TRBV29-1; J: TRBJ2-7; D: TRBD1; length: 12; size: few; CDR3: CSVRQGEAEQYF; DNA: TGCAGCGTTCGACAGGGGGAGGCCGAGCAGTACTTC
V: TRBV5-1; J: TRBJ2-2; D: TRBD2; length: 14; size: many; CDR3: CASSLVSGAGELFF; DNA: TGCGCCAGCAGCTTGGTTAGCGGGGCCGGGGAGCTGTTTTTT
V: TRBV5-1; J: TRBJ2-1; D: .; length: 15; size: .; CDR3: CASSLGSASYNEQFF; DNA: TGCGCCAGCAGCTTGGGTAGCGCCTCCTACAATGAGCAGTTCTTC
V: TRBV7-2; J: TRBJ2-7; D: .; length: 15; size: few; CDR3: CASSSVGASSYEQYF; DNA: TGTGCCAGCAGCTCCGTCGGGGCTAGCTCCTACGAGCAGTACTTC
V: TRBV29-1; J: TRBJ1-1; D: .; length: 13; size: many; CDR3: CSVEVGLGTEAFF; DNA: TGCAGCGTTGAGGTGGGACTGGGCACTGAAGCTTTCTTT
V: TRBV5-5; J: TRBJ1-1; D: .; length: 13; size: few; CDR3: CASSPSVATEAFF; DNA: TGTGCCAGCAGTCCCTCCGTCGCAACTGAAGCTTTCTTT
V: TRBV5-1; J: TRBJ1-3; D: .; length: 15; size: few; CDR3: CASSLSRDPGNTIYF; DNA: TGCGCCAGCAGCTTGTCCAGGGATCCTGGAAACACCATATATTTT
V: TRBV20-1; J: TRBJ2-5; D: .; length: 13; size: .; CDR3: CSARRMGEETQYF; DNA: TGCAGTGCTCGCCGAATGGGGGAAGAGACCCAGTACTTC
V: TRBV7-9; J: TRBJ2-3; D: TRBD1; length: 16; size: .; CDR3: CASSFHWTGSTDTQYF; DNA: TGTGCCAGCAGCTTTCACTGGACAGGGAGCACAGATACGCAGTATTTT
V: TRBV7-9; J: TRBJ2-7; D: TRBD1; length: 16; size: few; CDR3: CASSPDRETVAYEQYF; DNA: TGTGCCAGCAGCCCCGACAGGGAGACTGTCGCCTACGAGCAGTACTTC
V: TRBV5-1; J: TRBJ2-2; D: TRBD1; length: 15; size: .; CDR3: CASSLQGAGTGELFF; DNA: TGCGCCAGCAGCTTGCAGGGGGCAGGCACCGGGGAGCTGTTTTTT
V: TRBV4-1; J: TRBJ2-7; D: TRBD1; length: 15; size: .; CDR3: CASSLGQGAYNEQYF; DNA: TGCGCCAGCAGCCTCGGACAGGGGGCGTACAACGAGCAGTACTTC
V: TRBV11-2; J: TRBJ2-3; D: .; length: 13; size: .; CDR3: CAVGATATDTQYF; DNA: TGTGCTGTAGGTGCGACGGCGACAGATACGCAGTATTTT
V: TRBV7-2; J: TRBJ1-1; D: .; length: 14; size: .; CDR3: CASSLDQLGTEAFF; DNA: TGTGCCAGCAGCTTAGATCAATTAGGCACTGAAGCTTTCTTT
V: TRBV5-4; J: TRBJ2-1; D: TRBD1; length: 15; size: .; CDR3: CASSFGQVSYNEQFF; DNA: TGTGCCAGCAGCTTCGGACAGGTCTCCTACAATGAGCAGTTCTTC
V: TRBV29-1; J: TRBJ2-2; D: TRBD1; length: 12; size: many; CDR3: CSVFTGAGELFF; DNA: TGCAGCGTTTTCACAGGGGCCGGGGAGCTGTTTTTT